The subject of this entry is one TCR beta chain. Its antigen is as yet unknown. The sample originates from a study of beta chain features in type 1 diabetes. General study findings and limits: All four CD4+ subsets of Type 1 diabetes patients contained TCRB CDR3s that were moderately but significantly shorter. Cells expressing TCR highly could be over-represented by cDNA sequencing.

V lost 3 bases and J 2 bases, leaving 19 bases between the germline ends. CDR3 size: 17 residues. Germline values: CDR1 SNHLY, CDR2 FYNNEI. Reverse transcription of all isolated RNA meant that expressed TCRB transcripts were sequenced. Using immunoSEQ multiplex PCR, the repertoire was profiled, and TCRdb retains in-frame clones only, with some absent. The profile covers fewer than 200,000 clones, with under 13% appearing a single time and under 0.55% taken by the ten largest. Input material: central memory CD4+ T cells from blood. This TCR was recovered from a man aged 25-45 years with type 1 diabetes. The V and J genes are TRBV2 and TRBJ1-1, with a possible D match to TRBD1 (6 bases). The CDR3 spells CASSEIIWGHGNTEAFF. CDR3 bases: TGTGCCAGCAGTGAGATTATTTGGGGGCACGGCAACACTGAAGCTTTCTTT.